The 9 T cell receptor beta chains below all came from one sample that was sequenced in a study of Graves' ophthalmopathy and Graves' hyperthyroidism. From RNA, the CDR3 regions of TCR beta chains were amplified and sequenced. HTBI primers were used in a first-round RT-PCR, which preceded a second-round multiplex PCR. MiXCR was run by TCRdb on the multiplex PCR reads, yielding one entry per CDR3 protein. Altogether some 520,000 distinct CDR3 sequences are present, approximately 15% being singletons, with the ten largest covering approximately 9.8%. Sequencing input: blood. The receptor source for this set is a woman aged 25 to 45 with Graves' ophthalmopathy.

This clonotype was recorded at least ten times. The chain links TRBV28 to TRBJ2-7; D possibly matches TRBD1 or TRBD2 (5 bases each). CDR3 size: 15 residues. CDR1 and CDR2 from the germline V gene are MDHEN and SYDVKM. V lost 4 bases and J 0 bases, leaving 13 bases between the germline ends. As DNA, the CDR3 is TGTGCCAGCAGTTCACCCGGGACCACCTCCTACGAGCAGTACTTC. Protein: CASSSPGTTSYEQYF. The full variable domain, rest sourced from reference TRBV28 and TRBJ2-7, is DVKVTQSSRYLVKRTGEKVFLECVQDMDHENMFWYRQDPGLGLRLIYFSYDVKMKEKGDIPEGYSVSREKKERFSLILESASTNQTSMYLCASSSPGTTSYEQYFGPGTRLTVT.

This clonotype has a handful of counts. A clone one base away is much larger, so this may be a read error. The rearrangement links TRBV11-3 to TRBJ1-6; D not resolved. CDR3 size: 12 residues. Germline V lookup: CDR1 SGHNT, CDR2 YENEEA. The CDR3 is CASSYEYSHLHF. Here the CDR3 DNA reads TGTGCCAGCAGCTACGAATATTCACACCTCCACTTT.

The sample holds many counts of this clonotype. This sequence joins TRBV20-1 and TRBJ1-2; D may be TRBD1 (6 bases). CDR3 length: 14 residues. Trimming left V 2 bases short and J 4 bases short, with 14 bases between. The germline V gene has CDR1 DFQATT and CDR2 SNEGSKA (reference sequence). Here the CDR3 DNA reads TGCAGTGCTAGAATGCAGGGGTTTCTCTATGGCTACACCTTC. It yields the protein CSARMQGFLYGYTF.

The table lists this clonotype with many counts. The chain combines TRBV20-1 with TRBJ2-2; 8 bases agree with TRBD2. Germline V gene sequence: CDR1 DFQATT, CDR2 SNEGSKA (reference sequence). The trim removed 5 bases at V and 7 bases at J, leaving 3 bases unmatched. This CDR3 comprises 12 residues. The CDR3 reads CSAYGGVGELFF. The CDR3 DNA reads as TGCAGTGCTTACGGGGGGGTCGGGGAGCTGTTTTTT.

This clonotype appeared many times. The junction does not match germline at one end; this may be a read error. The genes are TRBV5-1 and TRBJ1-1; D call uncertain. The CDR3 is 15 residues long. The germline V gene has CDR1 SGHRS and CDR2 YFSETQ. The DNA of the CDR3 is TGCGCCAGCAGCGATTCGGACGGACTGAACACTGAAGCTTCCTTT. It yields the protein CASSDSDGLNTEASF.

This clonotype was counted many times. This chain joins TRBV18 and TRBJ1-6, with D possibly matching TRBD1 (5 bases). The CDR3 loop spans 14 amino acids. The V gene's germline CDR1 is KGHSH and CDR2 LQKENI. The V end lost 3 bases, the J end lost 7 bases, and 10 bases lay between the germline ends. This CDR3 reads CASSPRQKNSPLHF. As DNA, the CDR3 is TGTGCCAGCTCACCGAGACAGAAAAATTCACCCCTCCACTTT. The full variable domain, completed using reference TRBV18 and TRBJ1-6, is NAGVMQNPRHLVRRRGQEARLRCSPMKGHSHVYWYRQLPEEGLKFMVYLQKENIIDESGMPKERFSAEFPKEGPSILRIQQVVRGDSAAYFCASSPRQKNSPLHFGNGTRLTVT.

This clonotype was counted many times. The chain has TRBV2 and TRBJ1-5, with 9 bases identical to TRBD1. Germline V CDR1 and CDR2: SNHLY, FYNNEI. This CDR3 is 14 amino acids long. With 8 bases clipped from V and 6 bases from J, the junction kept 8 bases outside the gene matches. The CDR3 loop is CASGGTGSFQPQHF. The CDR3 coding sequence is TGTGCCAGCGGGGGGACAGGGTCGTTTCAGCCCCAGCATTTT.

This clonotype appeared many times. The rearrangement links TRBV6-2 or TRBV6-3 to TRBJ2-7; D might be TRBD2 (6 bases). The CDR3 is 13 amino acids. Germline V CDR1 and CDR2: MNHEY, SVGEGT. Trimming removed 6 bases from V and 6 bases from J, with 15 bases in between. The CDR3, as DNA: TGTGCCAGCAGGGCGGGACCACCTCTCGAGCAGTACTTC. Translating it yields CASRAGPPLEQYF.

In its sample, this clonotype was seen many times. The genes are TRBV28 and TRBJ1-5; 9 positions match TRBD1. The V gene end was trimmed by 5 bases and the J gene end by 5 bases; junction bases not matched to a gene: 4. This CDR3 contains 14 residues. Germline lookup yields CDR1 MDHEN and CDR2 SYDVKM. The CDR3, as DNA: TGTGCCAGCAGTGCCGGACAGGGGTATCAGCCCCAGCATTTT. It encodes CASSAGQGYQPQHF. The whole variable domain, remainder taken from reference TRBV28 and TRBJ1-5, is DVKVTQSSRYLVKRTGEKVFLECVQDMDHENMFWYRQDPGLGLRLIYFSYDVKMKEKGDIPEGYSVSREKKERFSLILESASTNQTSMYLCASSAGQGYQPQHFGDGTRLSIL.